This paragraph reports one T cell receptor beta chain. Its antigen is not identified. From germline, CDR1 is SGDLS and CDR2 YYNGEE. V was clipped by 2 bases and J by 6 bases, with 10 bases between them. The CDR3 runs 13 residues. The record originates from a study of graft-versus-host responses after intestinal transplantation. Libraries were prepared by immunoSEQ multiplex PCR; TCRdb keeps only in-frame clonotypes and omits some of them. This sample yields some 100,000 clones, of which around nine tenths are seen a single time; 5% to 6.5% belongs to the top ten. This TCR was sampled from a human donor who received an intestinal transplant. Source: unstimulated CD8+ T cells sorted from spleen or lymph node cells, taken before intestinal transplant. The rearrangement links TRBV9 to TRBJ2-3; no clear D gene. CDR3 region: CASSVLTLDTQYF. The DNA for the CDR3 is TGTGCCAGCAGCGTCCTGACTCTGGATACGCAGTATTTT.